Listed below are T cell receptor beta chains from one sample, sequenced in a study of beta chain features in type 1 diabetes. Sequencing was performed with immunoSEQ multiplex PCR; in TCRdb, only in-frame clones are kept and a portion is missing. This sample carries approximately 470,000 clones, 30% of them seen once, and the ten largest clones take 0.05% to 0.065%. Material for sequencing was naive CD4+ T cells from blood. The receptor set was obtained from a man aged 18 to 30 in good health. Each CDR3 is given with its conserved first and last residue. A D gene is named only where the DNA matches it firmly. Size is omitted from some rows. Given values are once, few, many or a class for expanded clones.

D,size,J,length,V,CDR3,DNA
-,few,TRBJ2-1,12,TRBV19,CASRGDYNEQFF,TGTGCCAGTAGGGGGGACTACAATGAGCAGTTCTTC
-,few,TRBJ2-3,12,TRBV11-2,CASSLFTDTQYF,TGTGCCAGCAGCTTATTCACAGATACGCAGTATTTT
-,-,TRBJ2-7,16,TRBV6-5,CASSYAGSGRTYEQYF,TGTGCCAGCAGTTACGCTGGTAGCGGTAGAACCTACGAGCAGTACTTC
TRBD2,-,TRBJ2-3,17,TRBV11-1,CASSPTRGREGADTQYF,TGTGCCAGCAGCCCCACCCGGGGGCGGGAGGGCGCAGATACGCAGTATTTT
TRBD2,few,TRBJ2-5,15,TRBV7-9,CASSVGLAAQETQYF,TGTGCCAGCAGCGTCGGACTAGCGGCACAAGAGACCCAGTACTTC
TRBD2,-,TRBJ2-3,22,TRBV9,CASSRDRRTSASRTDSTDTQYF,TGTGCCAGCAGCCGGGACCGACGGACTAGTGCCTCCCGGACGGATAGCACAGATACGCAGTATTTT
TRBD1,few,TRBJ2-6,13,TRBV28,CASSFLDRPVLTF,TGTGCCAGCAGTTTCTTGGACAGGCCCGTCCTGACTTTC
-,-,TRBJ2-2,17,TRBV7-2,CASSPPPGRREGGELFF,TGTGCCAGCAGTCCACCCCCCGGCAGGAGGGAAGGCGGGGAGCTGTTTTTT
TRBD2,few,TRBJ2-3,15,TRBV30,CAWRGLAGYTDTQYF,TGTGCCTGGAGGGGACTAGCGGGATACACAGATACGCAGTATTTT
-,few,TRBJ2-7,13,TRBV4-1,CASSQDTSYEQYF,TGCGCCAGCAGCCAAGATACCTCCTACGAGCAGTACTTC
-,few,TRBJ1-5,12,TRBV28,CASSAGNQPQHF,TGTGCCAGCAGTGCGGGCAATCAGCCCCAGCATTTT
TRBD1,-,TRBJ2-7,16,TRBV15,CATSRGKDRAVNEQYF,TGTGCCACCAGCAGAGGAAAGGACAGGGCGGTAAACGAGCAGTACTTC
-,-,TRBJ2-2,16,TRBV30,CACRRHPWGNPGELFF,TGTGCCTGTCGGAGGCACCCATGGGGAAACCCCGGGGAGCTGTTTTTT
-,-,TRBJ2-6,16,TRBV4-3,CASSLVPGSGANVLTF,TGCGCCAGCAGCCTCGTACCAGGCTCTGGGGCCAACGTCCTGACTTTC
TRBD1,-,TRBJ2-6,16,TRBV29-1,CSVGRQGGSGANVLTF,TGCAGCGTTGGGAGACAGGGGGGCTCTGGGGCCAACGTCCTGACTTTC
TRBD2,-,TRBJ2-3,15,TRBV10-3,CAISALGAGDDTQYF,TGTGCCATCAGCGCCTTGGGAGCGGGAGACGATACGCAGTATTTT
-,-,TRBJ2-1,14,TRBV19,CASSLGSSYNEQFF,TGTGCCAGTAGCTTAGGGAGCTCCTACAATGAGCAGTTCTTC
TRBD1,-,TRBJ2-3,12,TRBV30,CALNRGSDTQYF,TGTGCCTTAAACAGGGGCTCAGATACGCAGTATTTT
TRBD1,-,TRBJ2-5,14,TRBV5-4,CASSPTGVAKTQYF,TGTGCCAGCAGTCCCACAGGGGTTGCGAAGACCCAGTACTTC
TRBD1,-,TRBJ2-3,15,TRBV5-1,CASSAGTGEVDTQYF,TGCGCCAGCAGCGCCGGGACAGGGGAGGTAGATACGCAGTATTTT
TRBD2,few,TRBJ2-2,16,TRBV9,CASSLGTSGAPGELFF,TGTGCCAGCAGCCTAGGGACTAGCGGGGCACCCGGGGAGCTGTTTTTT
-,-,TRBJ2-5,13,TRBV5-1,CASSWDPQETQYF,TGCGCCAGCAGCTGGGACCCTCAAGAGACCCAGTACTTC
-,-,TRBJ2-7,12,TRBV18,CASTEANHEQYF,TGTGCCAGCACCGAGGCCAACCACGAGCAGTACTTC
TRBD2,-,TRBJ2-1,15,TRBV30,CAWITGLAGRDEQFF,TGTGCCTGGATAACGGGACTAGCGGGGAGGGATGAGCAGTTCTTC
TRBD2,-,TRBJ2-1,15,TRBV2,CASSGGLAEYNEQFF,TGTGCCAGCAGTGGGGGACTAGCGGAATACAATGAGCAGTTCTTC
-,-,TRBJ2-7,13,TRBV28,CASSLLSVYEQYF,TGTGCCAGCAGTTTACTGTCAGTATACGAGCAGTACTTC
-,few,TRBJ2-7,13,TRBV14,CASSQTRAYEQYF,TGTGCCAGCAGCCAAACCCGGGCCTACGAGCAGTACTTC
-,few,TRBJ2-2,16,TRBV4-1,CASSLFGAGNTGELFF,TGCGCCAGCAGCCTTTTCGGGGCGGGAAACACCGGGGAGCTGTTTTTT
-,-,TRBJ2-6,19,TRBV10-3,CAISESGDRLNSGANVLTF,TGTGCCATCAGTGAGTCTGGTGACAGACTAAACTCTGGGGCCAACGTCCTGACTTTC
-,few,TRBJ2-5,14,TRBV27,CASSLLPRSETQYF,TGTGCCAGCAGTTTATTACCTCGGTCGGAGACCCAGTACTTC
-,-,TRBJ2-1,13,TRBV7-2,CASSVRGGNEQFF,TGTGCCAGCAGCGTCAGGGGAGGCAATGAGCAGTTCTTC
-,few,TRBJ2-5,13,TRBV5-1,CASSWTDQETQYF,TGCGCCAGCAGCTGGACAGACCAAGAGACCCAGTACTTC
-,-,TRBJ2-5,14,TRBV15,CATGGGAFRETQYF,TGTGCCACCGGGGGAGGCGCCTTTAGGGAGACCCAGTACTTC
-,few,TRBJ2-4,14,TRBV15,CATSGRDSKNIQYF,TGTGCCACCAGCGGCAGGGATTCCAAAAACATTCAGTACTTC
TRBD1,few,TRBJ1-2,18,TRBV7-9,CASSLGNSGTGYNYGYTF,TGTGCCAGCAGCTTAGGGAACTCCGGGACAGGGTATAACTATGGCTACACCTTC
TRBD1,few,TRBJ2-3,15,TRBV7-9,CASSFQGAQTDTQYF,TGTGCCAGCAGCTTTCAGGGGGCGCAAACAGATACGCAGTATTTT
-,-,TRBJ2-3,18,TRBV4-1,CASSQDRAGYGSTDTQYF,TGCGCCAGCAGCCAAGATCGGGCAGGGTACGGTAGCACAGATACGCAGTATTTT
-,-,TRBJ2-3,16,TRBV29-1,CSVEGRAEISTDTQYF,TGCAGCGTTGAAGGAAGAGCGGAGATTAGCACAGATACGCAGTATTTT
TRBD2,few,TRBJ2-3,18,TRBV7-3,CASSLSQTLAGGPGTQYF,TGTGCCAGCAGCTTAAGCCAAACACTAGCGGGAGGGCCGGGGACGCAGTATTTT
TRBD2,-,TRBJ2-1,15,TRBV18,CASSPGGLAYNEQFF,TGTGCCAGCTCACCAGGAGGACTAGCCTACAATGAGCAGTTCTTC
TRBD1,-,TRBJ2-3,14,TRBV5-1,CASSRWTGADTQYF,TGCGCCAGCAGCAGGTGGACAGGGGCAGATACGCAGTATTTT
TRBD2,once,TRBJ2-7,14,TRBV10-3,CAISEREGSYEQYF,TGTGCCATCAGTGAGAGGGAGGGCTCCTACGAGCAGTACTTC
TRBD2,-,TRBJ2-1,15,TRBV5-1,CASSTGTSGYNEQFF,TGCGCCAGCAGTACCGGGACTAGCGGTTACAATGAGCAGTTCTTC
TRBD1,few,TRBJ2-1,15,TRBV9,CASSVGGQGIYEQFF,TGTGCCAGCAGCGTAGGGGGACAGGGGATATATGAGCAGTTCTTC
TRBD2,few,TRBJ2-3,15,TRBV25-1,CASSDWTSGPDTQYF,TGTGCCAGCAGTGACTGGACTAGCGGCCCAGATACGCAGTATTTT
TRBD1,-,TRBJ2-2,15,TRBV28,CASSTGQGYTGELFF,TGTGCCAGCAGTACGGGACAGGGATACACCGGGGAGCTGTTTTTT
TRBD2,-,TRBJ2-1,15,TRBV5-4,CASSRGGRAVNEQFF,TGTGCCAGCAGTAGGGGCGGGAGGGCCGTGAATGAGCAGTTCTTC
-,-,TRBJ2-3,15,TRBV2,CASTLQSLSADTQYF,TGTGCCAGCACTCTACAGTCGCTAAGCGCAGATACGCAGTATTTT
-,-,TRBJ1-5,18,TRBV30,CAWSVKGLGATRGQPQHF,TGTGCCTGGAGTGTAAAAGGGCTCGGGGCAACTAGGGGGCAGCCCCAGCATTTT
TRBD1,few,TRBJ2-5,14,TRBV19,CASNDGTGEETQYF,TGTGCCAGTAACGACGGGACAGGGGAAGAGACCCAGTACTTC
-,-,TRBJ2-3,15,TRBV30,CAWSWATRGTDTQYF,TGTGCCTGGAGTTGGGCTACCCGCGGCACAGATACGCAGTATTTT
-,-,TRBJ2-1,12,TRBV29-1,CSVDGYSNEQFF,TGCAGCGTTGACGGGTATTCCAATGAGCAGTTCTTC
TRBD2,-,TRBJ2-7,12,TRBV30,CAWTSGSYEQYF,TGTGCCTGGACTAGCGGATCCTACGAGCAGTACTTC
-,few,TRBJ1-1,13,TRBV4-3,CASSQASRTEAFF,TGCGCCAGCAGCCAAGCCTCTCGCACTGAAGCTTTCTTT
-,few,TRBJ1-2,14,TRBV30,CAWSLGLIDNGYTF,TGTGCCTGGAGTTTGGGTTTAATTGATAATGGCTACACCTTC
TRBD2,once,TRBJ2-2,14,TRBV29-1,CSVLAGGRGGELFF,TGCAGCGTACTAGCGGGAGGGCGCGGCGGGGAGCTGTTTTTT